This T cell receptor beta chain was found in a study of OX40 agonist ivuxolimab in advanced cancers. Study-wide context: Recorded diagnoses for dose-escalation patients were hepatocellular carcinoma, melanoma, renal cell or head and neck cancer. Of the patients, three showed partial responses, one with hepatocellular carcinoma and two with cutaneous melanoma.

Repertoires were generated with immunoSEQ multiplex PCR, while TCRdb's copy carries only in-frame clones and drops some. Here the sample spans 70,000 to 95,000 clones, 91% being singletons. On this clone: The antigen remains unidentified.

This CDR3 comprises 13 residues. Germline CDR1 SGHAT, CDR2 FQNNGV. The V and J ends lost 1 base and 12 bases, in that order; junction bases with no gene match: 6. The study's findings and limits: CD4+ T cells averaged fewer expanded clones than CD8+ T cells. Low normalized T-cell clonal expansion was additionally recorded for some nonresponders.

Material: CD4+ or CD8+ T cells sorted from blood, obtained in a trial of the OX40 agonist ivuxolimab. The genes are TRBV11-2 and TRBJ1-1; TRBD1 matches at 9 bases. This TCR came from an adult with an advanced solid tumor such as melanoma, head and neck, liver or kidney cancer. The CDR3: CASSLAGTGLTFF. The CDR3 DNA is TGTGCCAGCAGCTTAGCCGGGACAGGGTTAACTTTCTTT.